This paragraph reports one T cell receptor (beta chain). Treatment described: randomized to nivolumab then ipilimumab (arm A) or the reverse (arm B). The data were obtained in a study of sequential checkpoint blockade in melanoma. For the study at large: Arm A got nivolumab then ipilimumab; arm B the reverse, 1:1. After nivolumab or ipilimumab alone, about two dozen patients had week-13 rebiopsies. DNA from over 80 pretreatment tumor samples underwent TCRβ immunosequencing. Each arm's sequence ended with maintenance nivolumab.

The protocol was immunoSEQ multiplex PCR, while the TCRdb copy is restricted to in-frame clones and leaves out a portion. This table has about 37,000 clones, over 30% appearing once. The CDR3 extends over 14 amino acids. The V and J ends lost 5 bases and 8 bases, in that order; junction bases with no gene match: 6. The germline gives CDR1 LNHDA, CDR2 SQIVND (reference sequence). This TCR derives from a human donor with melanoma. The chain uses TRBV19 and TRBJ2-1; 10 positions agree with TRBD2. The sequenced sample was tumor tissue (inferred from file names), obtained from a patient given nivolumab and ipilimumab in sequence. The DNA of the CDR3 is TGTGCCAGTAGTCATCCCGGACTAGCGGATGAGCAGTTCTTC. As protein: CASSHPGLADEQFF.